This T cell receptor (beta chain) was sequenced during a study of T cell repertoires in cytomegalovirus infection (dated by TCRdb to about 2019). In the study overall: Recently identified HLA-C-restricted CMV epitopes, whose presentation resists viral immunomodulation, were targeted by peptide stimulations together with well-studied HLA-B-restricted epitopes. Donor HLA type was relevant to the analysis, as public TCR beta signatures indicated carriage of CMV infection together with the matching HLA type. Paper-wide results and their limitations: The ex vivo response was dominated by HLA-C-restricted CMV-specific TCR beta clonotypes, and the single most frequent clonotype in two of eight donors was supplied by these HLA-C-restricted clonotypes. Carriers of CMV infection plus the relevant HLA type were discriminated by the cumulative frequency of public TCR beta family members in the study cohort and in an independent 352-donor cohort.

This clonotype was seen repeatedly, ten times or more. The antigen it binds to is not known. No base qualities exist here, and no much larger clone lies one base off it. The reads were generated on an Illumina HiSeq 1500. In TCRdb, the public reads were trimmed at Q25 with fastp and aligned with MiXCR, with productive beta chains retained. Rows are unified per CDR3 protein, each entry keeping the most common DNA and genes. In all, the sample holds around 800,000 distinct CDR3 sequences, and about 30% of those were seen once. In total, the top ten clones hold under 15% of the sample. CDR1 is given as MNHNS and CDR2 as SASEGT, both from the germline V gene. Reading from cysteine to phenylalanine, the CDR3 counts 14 amino acids. The entry retains the CDR3 DNA only, 42 bases that are in frame from base 1. The germline V end is reduced by 6 bases and the J end by 6 bases; junction bases left unmatched: 5.

This sample's treatment or condition label indicates: in vitro stimulation with specific CMV peptide epitopes to enrich CMV-specific T cells. The sequence joins TRBV6-1 to TRBJ1-6, and 7 junctional nucleotides match TRBD1. This material consisted of cultured CD8+ T cells from PBMCs, taken from culture after CMV antigen stimulation. This clonotype originated in a human donor in good health (CMV status not recorded). Some clones in this sample may be carry-over from other donors' samples. In nucleotides, the sequence is TGTGCCAGCAGAAGGACAGGTGTTAATTCACCCCTCCACTTT. The translation is CASRRTGVNSPLHF.